The sequence of this TCR beta chain was determined in a study of cytomegalovirus exposure and HLA in healthy donors. Study-wide points: Common viral pathogens seemed to be connected with several of the most significant clusters, according to a later analysis. Using a false discovery rate of 0.05, a later analysis showed that fewer than 20,000 TCR beta sequences were associated with HLA alleles. The majority of TCR sequences were rare, yet some public TCRs appeared in many donors. Reports showed the classifier diagnosing cytomegalovirus status with high specificity and sensitivity.

This PCR relied on a set of 60 Vbeta primers and 13 Jbeta primers. Assay used: immunoSEQ multiplex PCR; TCRdb lists only in-frame clones, some missing. The repertoire holds some 100,000 clones, with approximately 74% as singletons. Comment on this clone: Its cognate antigen is unknown.

Sequencing input: PBMCs. The sequence was obtained from a woman aged 40 to 50 in good health and CMV-seronegative.

In DNA, the CDR3 is TGTGCCAGTAGTCTCAGGGTATTGGACACCGGGGAGCTGTTTTTT. It yields the protein CASSLRVLDTGELFF. The chain couples TRBV19 to TRBJ2-2; the D gene is possibly TRBD1 (5 bases). Germline CDR1 reads LNHDA; CDR2 reads SQIVND (reference sequence). The length of the CDR3 is 15 residues. The V gene lost 5 bases and the J gene lost 3 bases, with 13 bases spanning the gap.